Shown below are 10 T cell receptor beta chains from a single sample sequenced in a study of T cell responses to AZD1222 COVID-19 vaccine. Sequencing was performed with immunoSEQ multiplex PCR; in TCRdb, only in-frame clones are kept and a portion is missing. The sample records under 150,000 clones, approximately 90% being singletons. Here the sequenced sample was peripheral blood, taken 28 days after the second AZD1222 dose. These receptors all come from an adult who received the AZD1222 COVID-19 vaccine.

The V and J genes are TRBV1 and TRBJ1-1. TRBV1 is a pseudogene. The CDR3 runs 15 residues. The CDR3 is CTSSQGGERDTEAFF. DNA for the CDR3: TGCACCAGCAGCCAAGGGGGGGAGAGGGACACTGAAGCTTTCTTT.

This chain connects TRBV19 to TRBJ1-2, with D possibly matching TRBD1 (5 bases). Germline CDR1 and CDR2: LNHDA and SQIVND (reference sequence). This CDR3 comprises 12 residues. Between the trimmed V and J ends, which lost 6 bases and 4 bases, there was a span of 9 bases. CDR3 sequence (DNA): TGTGCCAGTAGGGGGCTGGGCTATGGCTACACCTTC. Its translation: CASRGLGYGYTF.

The chain recombines TRBV15 with TRBJ2-7; 8 bases agree with TRBD1. The length of the CDR3 is 15 residues. Trimming cost V 0 bases and J 3 bases; bases outside gene matches: 4. Germline V gene lookup returns CDR1 LNHNV and CDR2 YYDKDF (reference sequence). The DNA of the CDR3 is TGTGCCACCAGCAGAGACCCCGGACAGGGCTACGAGCAGTACTTC. This sequence encodes CATSRDPGQGYEQYF.

Only one count was recorded for this clone. The chain recombines TRBV2 with TRBJ1-5; TRBD1 matches at 7 bases. The V gene end was trimmed by 6 bases and the J gene end by 6 bases; junction bases not matched to a gene: 8. Germline V CDR1 and CDR2: SNHLY, FYNNEI. This CDR3 contains 14 residues. In nucleotides, the CDR3 is TGTGCCAGCAGGGCCAGGGGGGGACCTCAGCCCCAGCATTTT. Its translation: CASRARGGPQPQHF.

The chain uses TRBV9 and TRBJ1-1, with D possibly matching TRBD1 (5 bases). Germline-derived CDR1 and CDR2 are SGDLS and YYNGEE. This CDR3 is 15 amino acids long. The germline V and J ends were trimmed by 3 bases and 4 bases, with 16 bases remaining between them. Here the CDR3 reads CASSAGVGLRTEAFF. CDR3 in DNA: TGTGCCAGCAGCGCGGGTGTGGGGCTTCGCACTGAAGCTTTCTTT.

The chain couples TRBV14 to TRBJ2-1; possible D gene TRBD2, 6 bases. The CDR3 length is 15 residues. Per the germline V gene, CDR1 is SGHDN and CDR2 is FVKESK. V dropped 6 bases and J dropped 5 bases, with 17 bases sitting between them. As DNA, the CDR3 is TGTGCCAGCAGAAAAGGAGGGCTGGCGGACAATGAGCAGTTCTTC. This gives the protein CASRKGGLADNEQFF.

CDR3 in DNA: TGTGCCAGCTCAAGGGGACAGACCTACGAGCAGTACTTC. It is translated as CASSRGQTYEQYF. The genes are TRBV18 and TRBJ2-7, with TRBD1 identical over 7 bases. The CDR3 runs to 13 residues. Germline values: CDR1 KGHSH, CDR2 LQKENI. Trimming took 5 bases from V and 2 from J; bases not matched to a gene: 3.

The chain employs TRBV7-2 and TRBJ2-3; possibly TRBD2 for D (6 bases). Germline-derived CDR1 and CDR2 are SGHTA and FQGNSA. This CDR3 is 18 amino acids long. V gave up 3 bases and J gave up 3 bases, with 22 bases separating them. CDR3 loop: CASSFHPPGTPLTDTQYF. The CDR3 DNA reads TGTGCCAGCAGCTTCCACCCCCCCGGGACTCCATTAACAGATACGCAGTATTTT.

The CDR3, as DNA: TGCAGTGCTAGTAGAATGGGGGCCGGTGGGAATGAGCAGTTCTTC. Amino acids: CSASRMGAGGNEQFF. The J gene is TRBJ2-1, the V gene TRBV20-1; a possible D gene is TRBD1 (6 bases). Between the trimmed V and J ends, which lost 3 bases and 7 bases, there was a span of 19 bases. Germline CDR1 is DFQATT and CDR2 is SNEGSKA (reference sequence). This CDR3 spans 15 amino acids.

The chain couples TRBV5-8 to TRBJ1-5; D remains unclear. Germline V gene sequence: CDR1 SGHTS, CDR2 YDEGEE. CDR3 length equals 13 residues. The ends were cut back, 4 bases at V and 0 bases at J, with 5 bases in the middle. DNA for the CDR3: TGTGCCAGCAGCCCGGATAGCAATCAGCCCCAGCATTTT. Translating gives CASSPDSNQPQHF.